A single sample gave rise to the 24 T cell receptor beta chains below, sequenced in a study of metastatic and nonmetastatic thyroid tumors. Thyroid surgery had not been preceded by any treatment in any patient. TCRdb reanalyzed the PCR reads via MiXCR. The table shows 9,000 to 13,000 clones, with 25% to 35% occurring only once. The sequenced material came from tumor tissue. Every receptor here comes from a female donor with papillary thyroid cancer or a benign thyroid nodule (not recorded which). Some clones in this sample may be carry-over from other donors' samples.

This clone is medium-sized within its sample. The chain combines TRBV6-1 with TRBJ1-5; D gene unclear. V was clipped by 4 bases and J by 7 bases, with 5 bases between them. Germline assignment: CDR1 MNHNS and CDR2 SASEGT. The CDR3 loop spans 11 amino acids. CDR3 bases: TGTGCCAGCAGTGTGGCCCAGCCCCAGCATTTT. Translating gives CASSVAQPQHF.

This clone was seen more than once but under ten times. The V gene is TRBV6-1, the J gene TRBJ2-3, with 10 bases matching TRBD2. Germline V gene data show CDR1 as MNHNS and CDR2 as SASEGT. V lost 6 bases and J lost 2; bases outside the gene matches: 8. The CDR3 has 16 amino acids. CDR3 amino acids: CASSIGLAATTDTQYF. In nucleotides, the CDR3 is TGTGCCAGCAGCATCGGACTAGCGGCAACCACAGATACGCAGTATTTT.

V usage is TRBV18 and J usage is TRBJ1-1, with no clear D. The CDR3 contains 14 residues. Germline CDR1 is KGHSH and CDR2 is LQKENI. Trimming cost V 3 bases and J 10 bases, with 18 bases left between them. CDR3 loop: CASSPYRPLPGAFF. The CDR3 coding sequence is TGTGCCAGCTCACCTTATCGGCCGCTTCCTGGAGCTTTCTTT.

The rearrangement links TRBV19 to TRBJ2-1, with D perhaps TRBD1 or TRBD2 (5 bases each). Germline CDR1 LNHDA, CDR2 SQIVND (reference sequence). The CDR3 covers 12 residues. V was clipped by 6 bases and J by 15 bases, with 18 bases between them. CDR3 sequence: CASSPGTTFRFF. CDR3 sequence (DNA): TGTGCCAGTAGCCCCGGGACCACTTTCCGGTTCTTC. The whole variable domain, remainder taken from reference TRBV19 and TRBJ2-1, is DGGITQSPKYLFRKEGQNVTLSCEQNLNHDAMYWYRQDPGQGLRLIYYSQIVNDFQKGDIAEGYSVSREKKESFPLTVTSAQKNPTAFYLCASSPGTTFRFFGPGTRLTVL.

The chain recombines TRBV5-4 with TRBJ2-1; 7 bases map to TRBD1. V shed 3 bases and J 6 bases; nucleotides not matched to a gene: 15. Per germline, CDR1 SGHNT and CDR2 YYREEE (reference sequence). The CDR3 extends over 17 amino acids. As DNA, the CDR3 is TGTGCCAGCAGCTGGGAAGGCAGGGGGTCCCATCGCAATGAGCAGTTCTTC. Protein sequence: CASSWEGRGSHRNEQFF.

This clone was seen only a few times. This sequence joins TRBV28 and TRBJ2-7; 7 bases fit TRBD1. Trimming removed 6 bases from V and 3 bases from J; junction bases left unmatched: 11. The germline gives CDR1 MDHEN, CDR2 SYDVKM. The CDR3 extends over 15 amino acids. Here the CDR3 reads CASRPRGTLVYEQYF. CDR3 bases: TGTGCCAGCAGACCCAGGGGGACCTTGGTCTACGAGCAGTACTTC.

The table lists this clone with a few counts. The CDR3 loop reads CASSTGLEQYF. The CDR3 DNA is TGTGCCAGCAGTACTGGACTGGAGCAGTACTTC. This chain joins TRBV6-2 or TRBV6-3 and TRBJ2-7; D possibly corresponds to TRBD2 (5 bases). V was trimmed by 5 bases and J by 7 bases, leaving 9 bases between them. This CDR3 is built from 11 residues. Germline CDR1 MNHEY, CDR2 SVGEGT.

V gene TRBV19 combines with J gene TRBJ1-1; D is unclear. The CDR3 consists of 15 residues. Germline V lookup: CDR1 LNHDA, CDR2 SQIVND (reference sequence). V lost 3 bases and J lost 5, with 16 bases in between. The CDR3 loop is CASSMVGVRKTEAFF. CDR3 nucleotide sequence: TGTGCCAGTAGTATGGTCGGGGTTCGGAAAACTGAAGCTTTCTTT.

This clone was counted only a few times. Sequence at one end of the junction differs from germline and may be a read error. This chain connects TRBV6-1 to TRBJ2-1, with 7 bases lining up with TRBD1. Germline V gene sequence: CDR1 MNHNS, CDR2 SASEGT. This CDR3 is 14 amino acids long. In DNA form, the CDR3 reads TGTGCCAGCACTGAAACAGGGGAAAGACGTGAGCAGTTCTTC. Protein: CASTETGERREQFF.

Details on this clone: The junction does not match germline at one end; this may be a read error. The chain has TRBV6-1 and TRBJ1-6; D is unclear. Per germline, CDR1 MNHNS and CDR2 SASEGT. This CDR3 is built from 13 residues. The CDR3 loop reads CASRGRRYSLLHF. The CDR3 DNA reads as TGTGCCAGCAGGGGCCGAAGGTATTCACTCCTCCACTTT.

At least ten counts were recorded for this clone. This could be a read error, since a much larger clone is one nucleotide away. The sample holds other DNA sequences that translate to the same CDR3. This chain connects TRBV6-1 to TRBJ1-2; 7 nucleotides agree with TRBD1. CDR1 and CDR2 (germline): MNHNS, SASEGT. Trimming at V came to 6 bases and at J to 8 bases, leaving 12 bases not matched to a gene. The CDR3 has 14 residues. The CDR3 DNA follows: TGTGCCAGCAGCGAACAGGGGACGGTCTACGGCTACACCTTC. Translating it yields CASSEQGTVYGYTF.

This clone is classed as medium-sized (0.01 to 0.1%). The rearrangement uses TRBV29-1 and TRBJ2-7, with 11 nucleotides matching TRBD1. The trim removed 7 bases at V and 5 bases at J, leaving 7 bases unmatched. The germline gives CDR1 SQVTM, CDR2 ANQGSEA. The CDR3 is 13 amino acids. The DNA for the CDR3 is TGCAGCGCCGAGGGACAGGGGGTCCACGAGCAGTACTTC. This encodes CSAEGQGVHEQYF.

Many counts were recorded for this clone. A clone one base away is much larger, so this may be a read error. V usage is TRBV6-1 and J usage is TRBJ2-5; 7 positions agree with TRBD2. The CDR3 is made up of 17 amino acids. CDR1 is MNHNS and CDR2 is SASEGT in the germline V gene. Trimming cost V 4 bases and J 4 bases; bases outside gene matches: 15. The DNA of the CDR3 is TGTGCCAGCAGTGGTAATGGGAGGGTGAACCTGTTAGAGACCCAGTACTTC. It translates to CASSGNGRVNLLETQYF.

V gene TRBV20-1 combines with J gene TRBJ2-7; 8 nucleotides align to TRBD2. CDR1 and CDR2 (germline): DFQATT, SNEGSKA (reference sequence). Trimming removed 3 bases from V and 4 bases from J; junction bases left unmatched: 5. The CDR3 is 13 amino acids. The CDR3 region has the DNA TGCAGTGCTAGGAGCGGGGGTCCTTACGAGCAGTACTTC. This codes for CSARSGGPYEQYF.

In DNA form, the CDR3 reads TGCAGTGCTAGAGACCCGGACGGCCTCTACGAGCAGTACTTC. Its protein product is CSARDPDGLYEQYF. This rearrangement joins TRBV20-1 to TRBJ2-7; D is undetermined. Germline assignment: CDR1 DFQATT and CDR2 SNEGSKA (reference sequence). This CDR3 comprises 14 residues. Deletions cut 0 bases from V and 3 bases from J, with 12 bases between.

This clone was detected many times. The chain recombines TRBV7-2 with TRBJ2-4, with 12 bases aligning to TRBD2. Germline trimming cut 6 bases from V and 3 bases from J; bases unmatched to any gene: 9. This CDR3 spans 17 amino acids. CDR1 and CDR2 (germline): SGHTA, FQGNSA. CDR3 in amino acids: CASSLRLAGEIKNIQYF. The CDR3 DNA reads as TGTGCCAGCAGTCTGAGACTAGCGGGAGAGATCAAAAACATTCAGTACTTC.

In its sample, this clone ranks as medium-sized. The chain has TRBV7-2 and TRBJ1-2, with a tentative D call TRBD1 (5 bases). Germline V gene data show CDR1 as SGHTA and CDR2 as FQGNSA. V was shortened by 7 bases and J by 8 bases, with 14 bases between the two germline ends. This CDR3 has 12 residues. The DNA for the CDR3 is TGTGCCAGCACCTGGGGCCTCGGGGGCTACACCTTC. This encodes CASTWGLGGYTF.

The V and J genes are TRBV6-1 and TRBJ1-3; D not resolved. Per the germline V gene, CDR1 is MNHNS and CDR2 is SASEGT. The CDR3 length is 15 residues. Trimming removed 3 bases at V and 0 bases at J, with 9 bases between. In DNA, the CDR3 is TGTGCCAGCAGTGAGGATGATAGCTCTGGAAACACCATATATTTT. Translated: CASSEDDSSGNTIYF.

V gene TRBV27 combines with J gene TRBJ1-5; no firm D call. This CDR3 region has 12 residues. V was pared by 4 bases and J by 9 bases, with 10 bases between. Germline lookup yields CDR1 MNHEY and CDR2 SMNVEV (reference sequence). Here the CDR3 reads CASSSSPWPQHF. CDR3 DNA sequence: TGTGCCAGCAGTTCATCCCCTTGGCCCCAGCATTTT.

CDR3 sequence reads: CASSFGATTGRNTEAFF. Written as DNA, the CDR3 is TGCGCCAGCAGCTTTGGGGCGACAACGGGTAGGAACACTGAAGCTTTCTTT. This rearrangement joins TRBV5-1 to TRBJ1-1, with a weak D call TRBD1 (5 bases). This CDR3 is built from 17 residues. The V gene's germline CDR1 is SGHRS and CDR2 YFSETQ. V was shortened by 2 bases and J by 1 base, with 18 bases between the two germline ends.

This clone is medium-sized within its sample. The CDR3 here is CSARDAGADTVPKNIQYF. CDR3 bases: TGCAGTGCTAGAGATGCGGGAGCGGATACTGTACCCAAAAACATTCAGTACTTC. The chain has TRBV20-1 and TRBJ2-4, with 7 positions matching TRBD2. The germline V gene encodes CDR1 DFQATT and CDR2 SNEGSKA (reference sequence). CDR3 length: 18 residues. V trimming: 0 bases; J trimming: 2 bases; junction bases outside the gene matches: 13.

This clone was seen more than once but under ten times. The chain carries TRBV6-1 and TRBJ1-2; D remains unclear. CDR3 length: 11 residues. Germline values: CDR1 MNHNS, CDR2 SASEGT. V lost 6 bases and J 1 base, leaving 3 bases between the germline ends. In nucleotides, the CDR3 is TGTGCCAGCAGAGGTAACTATGGCTACACCTTC. It is translated as CASRGNYGYTF.

This clone was found once. The chain couples TRBV18 to TRBJ2-1; either TRBD1 or TRBD2 may supply D (5 bases each). The V gene lost 5 bases and the J gene lost 2 bases, with 10 bases spanning the gap. Germline V lookup: CDR1 KGHSH, CDR2 LQKENI. The CDR3 sequence is 14 residues long. The CDR3 is CASSGDGPYNEQFF. CDR3 sequence (DNA): TGTGCCAGCTCAGGGGACGGCCCCTACAATGAGCAGTTCTTC.

This clone was detected many times. A single base separates this from a much larger clone, so it may be a read error. This sequence joins TRBV27 and TRBJ2-7, with TRBD1 matching 8 bases. The germline gives CDR1 MNHEY, CDR2 SMNVEV (reference sequence). V gave up 7 bases and J gave up 0 bases; unmatched junction bases: 5. The CDR3 length is 14 residues. DNA of the CDR3: TGTGCCAGCATCCGACAGGGGATCTCCTACGAGCAGTACTTC. Amino acids: CASIRQGISYEQYF.